The next 3 T cell receptor beta chains were all read from a single sample in a study of T-cell reconstitution after alpha-beta-depleted transplantation in children. This sample's TCRbeta library carried unique molecular identifier barcodes. Using its own MiXCR run on the PCR reads, TCRdb lists one record per CDR3 protein. Of 300,000 to 400,000 distinct CDR3 sequences listed, 23% are singletons. The sequencing used PBMCs, mostly from graft donor cells, collected 180 days after TCRalphabeta/CD19-depleted stem cell transplant. Receptors were obtained from a male patient aged 10 to 17 who had a stem cell transplant for acute lymphoblastic leukemia, so the T cells may come from the graft donor.

This rearrangement joins TRBV5-4 to TRBJ2-1; 7 bases agree with TRBD1. The CDR3 runs to 15 residues. V lost 0 bases to trimming and J lost 4 bases; unmatched junction nucleotides: 4. Germline CDR1 and CDR2: SGHNT and YYREEE (reference sequence). The CDR3 loop is CASSLGGQLYNEQFF. The DNA for the CDR3 is TGTGCCAGCAGCTTGGGGGGACAGTTGTACAATGAGCAGTTCTTC.

In this sample, this clonotype turned up a few times. The chain is built from TRBV18 and TRBJ1-4, with no clear D. Germline values: CDR1 KGHSH, CDR2 LQKENI. CDR3 length: 18 amino acids. Trimming stripped 3 bases from V and 1 base from J, with 18 bases between. CDR3 bases: TGTGCCAGCTCACCTCTCCCCGTATTTACACAAACTAATGAAAAACTGTTTTTT. Its translation is CASSPLPVFTQTNEKLFF.

The rearrangement joins TRBV11-2 to TRBJ2-3; 7 bases align to TRBD2. This CDR3 contains 20 residues. The ends lost 0 bases at V and 0 bases at J; junction bases unmatched: 15. From germline, CDR1 is SGHAT and CDR2 FQNNGV. CDR3 coding DNA: TGTGCCAGCAGCTTAGAGGTGAAGGCGGGAGAAGAGATTAGCACAGATACGCAGTATTTT. It specifies CASSLEVKAGEEISTDTQYF.